The sequence of this T cell receptor beta chain was determined in a study of cytotoxic CD8 clonotypes in ibrutinib-treated CLL. Study background: After median approximately 74 months, approximately 15 stayed in remission, approximately 12 progressed; responses around 25 partial, 2 complete. Findings and caveats of the study: A difference in sampling times existed between sustained-remission and progressing patients.

Assay: immunoSEQ multiplex PCR; the TCRdb copy retains only in-frame clones and omits some. In the table there are around 330,000 clones, 67% of which are singletons. Cryopreserved PBMCs supplied about 2 micrograms of genomic DNA for TCR beta libraries. Regarding this clone: Antigen: not known.

V trimming: 4 bases; J trimming: 11 bases; junction bases outside the gene matches: 3. Germline V lookup: CDR1 KGHSH, CDR2 LQKENI. The CDR3 sequence is 13 residues long. The input for sequencing was PBMCs, taken after 36 months of ibrutinib treatment. The TCR comes from a human donor with chronic lymphocytic leukemia. The genes are TRBV18 and TRBJ1-6, with 9 positions matching TRBD1. The CDR3 bases are TGTGCCAGCTCACGACAGGGGGGGACACCCCTCCACTTT. Its protein product is CASSRQGGTPLHF.